The clone carrying this T cell receptor (beta chain) was detected ten times or more. Its antigen is currently unknown. The J segment lost 7 bases and the V segment lost 6 bases, leaving 4 bases of the junction unmatched. There are 13 residues in the CDR3. The investigators amplified TCR beta CDR3 regions from RNA transcripts. A set of HTBI primers served as the primers for a first-round RT-PCR of the TCR CDR3. TCRdb independently ran MiXCR on the multiplex PCR reads; one entry per CDR3 protein. Counted here are a few hundred thousand distinct CDR3 sequences, 13% to 15% occurring once; the ten biggest clones make up less than 20%. With a duration under 2 months, the hyperthyroidism was newly diagnosed in patients aged 18 to 65. In making diagnoses, clinical symptoms, serum thyroxine and TRAb, thyroid ultrasound and orbital computed tomography were all used. This entry comes from a study of T cells in Graves' hyperthyroidism and ophthalmopathy. About the research overall: Initial diagnosis, before any treatment, was when peripheral blood was collected. Notes on the study in general: Appearing also in blood were most of the thyroid clonotypes expanded above 0.001.

Source material: blood. The chain recombines TRBV12-3 or TRBV12-4 with TRBJ1-4, with 8 bases that match TRBD1. This sequence originates from a woman aged 18-30 years with Graves' hyperthyroidism. DNA for the CDR3: TGTGCCAGCAGAACCGGGACAGGTGAAAAACTGTTTTTT. Translated, it gives CASRTGTGEKLFF.